This TCR beta chain emerged from a study of molecular identifiers for immune sequencing clone quantification. CDR3 size: 14 residues. Germline CDR1 reads MGHDK; CDR2 reads SYGVNS. With 4 bases removed from V and 4 bases from J, the gap between germline ends came to 11 bases. With RNA at 10%, 30% or 50%, naive CD8 libraries came from about 20,000 to 1,000,000 sorted cells. This clonotype was found many times. What it binds is not known. TCRdb re-called the PCR reads through MiXCR, storing one row per CDR3 protein. There are over 600,000 distinct CDR3 sequences in the sample; approximately 20% occur only once, and roughly 0.9% lies in the top ten. Findings and caveats of the study: Clones above 20 RNA copies contained over 97% of effector molecules but under 1% of naive ones.

Sequencing input: naive CD8+ T cells from blood, with Jurkat cell RNA spiked in. As to subset: FACS-sorted CD8+CD4-CCR7+CD45RA+ naive T cells. The sequence came from a human donor in good health. Some libraries in this study had Jurkat cell RNA spiked in. The chain is built from TRBV25-1 and TRBJ1-5; no definite D call. The CDR3 coding sequence is TGTGCCAGCAGTGGGGCAGGCCAAAATCAGCCCCAGCATTTT. This encodes CASSGAGQNQPQHF.